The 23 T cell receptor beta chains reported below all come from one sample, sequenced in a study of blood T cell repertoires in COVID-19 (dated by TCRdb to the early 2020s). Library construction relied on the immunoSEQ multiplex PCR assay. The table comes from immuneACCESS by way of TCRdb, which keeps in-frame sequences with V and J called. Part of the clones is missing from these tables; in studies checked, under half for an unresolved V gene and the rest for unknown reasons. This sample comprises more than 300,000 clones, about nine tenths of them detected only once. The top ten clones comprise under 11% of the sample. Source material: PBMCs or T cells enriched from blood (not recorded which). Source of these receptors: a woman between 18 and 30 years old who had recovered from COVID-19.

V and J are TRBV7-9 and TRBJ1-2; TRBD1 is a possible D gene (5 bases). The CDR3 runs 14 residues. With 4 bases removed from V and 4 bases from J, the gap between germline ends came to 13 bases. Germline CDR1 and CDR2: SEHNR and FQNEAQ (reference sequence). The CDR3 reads CASSSSGWLYGYTF. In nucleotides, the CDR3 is TGTGCCAGCAGCTCCTCAGGGTGGCTCTATGGCTACACCTTC.

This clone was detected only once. CDR3 in DNA: TGTGCCAGCACCAGAGACAGCAATTCCTACGAGCAGTACTTC. Translation gives CASTRDSNSYEQYF. The rearrangement joins TRBV11-2 to TRBJ2-7; maybe TRBD1 (5 bases). From germline, CDR1 is SGHAT and CDR2 FQNNGV. The CDR3 runs to 14 residues. Trimming took off 7 bases at V and 1 base at J, with 14 bases between the two ends.

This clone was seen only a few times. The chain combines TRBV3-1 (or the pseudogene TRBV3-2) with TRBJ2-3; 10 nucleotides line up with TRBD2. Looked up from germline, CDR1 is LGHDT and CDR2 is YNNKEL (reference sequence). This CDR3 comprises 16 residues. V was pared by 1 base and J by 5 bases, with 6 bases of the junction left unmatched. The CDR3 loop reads CASSQVLAGFGDTQYF. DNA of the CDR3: TGTGCCAGCAGCCAAGTACTAGCGGGATTTGGAGATACGCAGTATTTT.

The CDR3 nucleotides are TGTGCCAGTAGTAGAAGAAGCGGGACCTACAATGAGCAGTTCTTC. Amino acids: CASSRRSGTYNEQFF. V gene TRBV19 combines with J gene TRBJ2-1, with 7 positions matching TRBD2. V gave up 4 bases and J gave up 2 bases; unmatched junction bases: 5. In germline, CDR1 is LNHDA, CDR2 SQIVND (reference sequence). CDR3 length: 15 amino acids.

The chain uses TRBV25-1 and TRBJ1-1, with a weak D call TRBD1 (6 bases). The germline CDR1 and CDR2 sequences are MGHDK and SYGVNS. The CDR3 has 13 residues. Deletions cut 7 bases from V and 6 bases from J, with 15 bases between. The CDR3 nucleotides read TGTGCCAGCAACCTCGGGGGGGCCGCTGAAGCTTTCTTT. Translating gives CASNLGGAAEAFF.

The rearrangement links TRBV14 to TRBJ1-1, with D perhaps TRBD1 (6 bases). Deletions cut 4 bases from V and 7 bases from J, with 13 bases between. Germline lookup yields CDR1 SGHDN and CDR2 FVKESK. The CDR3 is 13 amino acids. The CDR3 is CASSLRDTVEAFF. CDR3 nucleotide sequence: TGTGCCAGCAGCCTCCGGGACACCGTTGAAGCTTTCTTT.

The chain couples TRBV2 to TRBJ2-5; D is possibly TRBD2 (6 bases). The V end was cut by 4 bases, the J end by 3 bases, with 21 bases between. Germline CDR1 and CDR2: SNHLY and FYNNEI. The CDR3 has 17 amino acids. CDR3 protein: CASSVSGKGEREETQYF. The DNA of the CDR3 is TGTGCCAGCAGTGTCTCGGGAAAGGGTGAGCGGGAAGAGACCCAGTACTTC.

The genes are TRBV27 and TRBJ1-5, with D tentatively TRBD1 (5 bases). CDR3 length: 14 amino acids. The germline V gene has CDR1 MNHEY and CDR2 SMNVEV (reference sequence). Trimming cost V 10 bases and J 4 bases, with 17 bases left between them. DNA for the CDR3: TGTGCCACCTCCGGGGGGGGTTGGAATCAGCCCCAGCATTTT. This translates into CATSGGGWNQPQHF.

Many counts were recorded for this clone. As DNA, the CDR3 is TGTGCCAGCAGCTTTTATACCTACGAGCAGTACTTC. As protein: CASSFYTYEQYF. The chain employs TRBV5-6 and TRBJ2-7; no clear D. The CDR3 is 12 amino acids. Trimming pared 2 bases from V and 2 bases from J, leaving 5 bases between. Germline V gives CDR1 SGHDT, CDR2 YYEEEE.

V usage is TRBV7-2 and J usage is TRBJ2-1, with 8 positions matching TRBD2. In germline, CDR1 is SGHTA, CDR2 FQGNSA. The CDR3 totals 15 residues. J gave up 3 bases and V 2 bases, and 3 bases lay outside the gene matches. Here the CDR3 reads CASSLLAGYYNEQFF. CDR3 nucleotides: TGTGCCAGCAGCTTATTAGCGGGGTACTACAATGAGCAGTTCTTC.

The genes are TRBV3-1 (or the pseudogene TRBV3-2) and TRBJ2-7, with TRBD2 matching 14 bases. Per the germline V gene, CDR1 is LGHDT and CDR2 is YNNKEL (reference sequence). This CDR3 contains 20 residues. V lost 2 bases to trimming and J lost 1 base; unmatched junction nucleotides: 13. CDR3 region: CASSQTFGTSGRSGSYEQYF. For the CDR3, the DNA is TGTGCCAGCAGCCAAACCTTCGGGACTAGCGGGAGATCGGGTTCCTACGAGCAGTACTTC.

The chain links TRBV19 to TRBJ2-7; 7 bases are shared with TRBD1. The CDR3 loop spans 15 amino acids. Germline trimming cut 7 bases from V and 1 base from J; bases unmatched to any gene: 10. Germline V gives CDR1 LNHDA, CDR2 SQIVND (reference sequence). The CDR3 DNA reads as TGTGCCAGTACCCCTAACAGGGGCTCTTCCTACGAGCAGTACTTC. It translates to CASTPNRGSSYEQYF.

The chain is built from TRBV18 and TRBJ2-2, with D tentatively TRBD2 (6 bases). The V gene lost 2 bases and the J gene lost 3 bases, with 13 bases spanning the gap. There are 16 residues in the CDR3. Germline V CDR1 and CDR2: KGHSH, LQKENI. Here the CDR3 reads CASSPRSGPDTGELFF. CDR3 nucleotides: TGTGCCAGCTCACCAAGGAGCGGGCCTGACACCGGGGAGCTGTTTTTT. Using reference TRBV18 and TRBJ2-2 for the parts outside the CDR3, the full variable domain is NAGVMQNPRHLVRRRGQEARLRCSPMKGHSHVYWYRQLPEEGLKFMVYLQKENIIDESGMPKERFSAEFPKEGPSILRIQQVVRGDSAAYFCASSPRSGPDTGELFFGEGSRLTVL.

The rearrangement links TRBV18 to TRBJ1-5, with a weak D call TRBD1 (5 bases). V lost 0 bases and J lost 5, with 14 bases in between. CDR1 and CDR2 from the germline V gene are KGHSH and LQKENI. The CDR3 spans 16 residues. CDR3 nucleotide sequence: TGTGCCAGCTCACCACCGGGGGGAAGCGGGGATCAGCCCCAGCATTTT. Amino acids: CASSPPGGSGDQPQHF.

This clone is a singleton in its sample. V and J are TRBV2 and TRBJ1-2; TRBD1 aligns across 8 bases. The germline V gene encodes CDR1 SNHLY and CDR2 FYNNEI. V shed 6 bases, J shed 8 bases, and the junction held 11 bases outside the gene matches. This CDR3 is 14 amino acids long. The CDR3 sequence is CASRAFGQGGGYTF. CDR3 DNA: TGTGCCAGCAGGGCCTTTGGACAGGGTGGCGGCTACACCTTC.

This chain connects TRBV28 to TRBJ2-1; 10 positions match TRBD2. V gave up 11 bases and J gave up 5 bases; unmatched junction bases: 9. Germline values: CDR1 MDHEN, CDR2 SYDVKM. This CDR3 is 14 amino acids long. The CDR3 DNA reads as TGTGCCGGGAGGACTAGCGGAAATAACAATGAGCAGTTCTTC. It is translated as CAGRTSGNNNEQFF.

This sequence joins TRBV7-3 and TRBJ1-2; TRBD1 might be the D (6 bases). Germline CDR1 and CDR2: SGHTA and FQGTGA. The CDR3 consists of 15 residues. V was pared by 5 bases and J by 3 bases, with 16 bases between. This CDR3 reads CASSEGQGSDYGYTF. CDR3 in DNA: TGTGCCAGCAGCGAAGGGCAGGGGAGTGACTATGGCTACACCTTC.

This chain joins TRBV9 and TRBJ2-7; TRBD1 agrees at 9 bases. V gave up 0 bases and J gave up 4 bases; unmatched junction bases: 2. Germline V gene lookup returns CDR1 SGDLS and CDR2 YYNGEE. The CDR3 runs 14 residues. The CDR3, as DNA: TGTGCCAGCAGCGTAGCACAGGGGGCATACGAGCAGTACTTC. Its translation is CASSVAQGAYEQYF.

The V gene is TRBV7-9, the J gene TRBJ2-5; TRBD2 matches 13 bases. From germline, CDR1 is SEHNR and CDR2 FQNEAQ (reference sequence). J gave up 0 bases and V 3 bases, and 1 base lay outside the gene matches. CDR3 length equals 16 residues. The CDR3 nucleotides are TGTGCCAGCAGCTTGACTAGCGGGGGGTACCAAGAGACCCAGTACTTC. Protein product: CASSLTSGGYQETQYF.

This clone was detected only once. CDR3 sequence (DNA): TGTGCCACCAGTGATTCATCCGGGACTAGCGGGGCCGACAATGAGCAGTTCTTC. It is translated as CATSDSSGTSGADNEQFF. This chain uses TRBV24-1 with TRBJ2-1; 13 positions agree with TRBD2. There are 18 residues in the CDR3. V dropped 2 bases and J dropped 5; count of bases not matched to a gene: 8. From germline, CDR1 is KGHDR and CDR2 SFDVKD.

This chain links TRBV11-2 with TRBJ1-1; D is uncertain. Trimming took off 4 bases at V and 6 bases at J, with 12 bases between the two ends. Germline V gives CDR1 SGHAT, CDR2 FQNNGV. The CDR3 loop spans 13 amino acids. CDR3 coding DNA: TGTGCCAGCAGCTGGACTGTTAGGGCTGAAGCTTTCTTT. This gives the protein CASSWTVRAEAFF.

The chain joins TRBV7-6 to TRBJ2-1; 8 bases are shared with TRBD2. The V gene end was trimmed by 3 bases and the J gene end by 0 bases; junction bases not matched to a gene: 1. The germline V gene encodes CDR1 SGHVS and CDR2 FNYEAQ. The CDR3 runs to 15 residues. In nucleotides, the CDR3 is TGTGCCAGCAGCTTTAGCGGGGACTCCTACAATGAGCAGTTCTTC. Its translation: CASSFSGDSYNEQFF.

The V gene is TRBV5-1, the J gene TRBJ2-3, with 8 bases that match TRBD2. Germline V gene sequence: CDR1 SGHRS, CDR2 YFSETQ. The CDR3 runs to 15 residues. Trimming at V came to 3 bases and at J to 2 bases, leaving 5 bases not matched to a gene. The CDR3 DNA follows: TGCGCCAGCAGCTCCATAGCGGGATACACAGATACGCAGTATTTT. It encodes CASSSIAGYTDTQYF.